Presented here are 28 T cell receptor beta chains from one specimen sequenced in a study of T-cell reconstitution after alpha-beta-depleted transplantation in children. The TCRbeta library was prepared with unique molecular identifiers. MiXCR, run by TCRdb on the PCR reads, gives a single entry per CDR3 protein. The data contain 150,000 to 250,000 distinct CDR3 sequences, 5% to 7.5% of them singletons. The sequenced sample was PBMCs, obtained before TCRalphabeta/CD19-depleted stem cell transplant. The receptors stem from a girl under three years old with combined immunodeficiency, due to receive a stem cell transplant.

The table lists this clonotype with many counts. This rearrangement joins TRBV29-1 to TRBJ2-2; 7 positions match TRBD2. The CDR3 runs 14 residues. The V and J ends lost 4 bases and 5 bases, in that order; junction bases with no gene match: 7. Per the germline V gene, CDR1 is SQVTM and CDR2 is ANQGSEA. The CDR3 protein is CSVVSGGWTGELFF. The CDR3 DNA is TGCAGCGTTGTTTCGGGGGGATGGACCGGGGAGCTGTTTTTT.

This clonotype was recorded many times. V gene TRBV28 combines with J gene TRBJ2-5, with D possibly matching TRBD2 (5 bases). There are 14 residues in the CDR3. The V and J ends lost 7 bases and 7 bases respectively, with 19 bases between them. From germline, CDR1 is MDHEN and CDR2 SYDVKM. The CDR3 loop is CASTPGIWMGTQYF. DNA of the CDR3: TGTGCCAGCACTCCCGGGATTTGGATGGGGACCCAGTACTTC.

This clonotype was seen repeatedly, ten times or more. The chain joins TRBV29-1 to TRBJ2-7, with D hard to call. The V and J ends lost 1 base and 3 bases respectively, with 4 bases between them. CDR3 length: 11 amino acids. CDR1 and CDR2 (germline): SQVTM, ANQGSEA. CDR3 nucleotide sequence: TGCAGCGTTGAAGCGGGCTACGAGCAGTACTTC. This sequence encodes CSVEAGYEQYF.

This clonotype was detected ten times or more. The genes are TRBV5-1 and TRBJ2-7; the D is unclear. The CDR3 extends over 13 amino acids. CDR1 is SGHRS and CDR2 is YFSETQ in the germline V gene. The ends were cut back, 1 base at V and 4 bases at J, with 9 bases in the middle. The CDR3 region has the DNA TGCGCCAGCAGCTTGAGATCCCCTTACGAGCAGTACTTC. Encoded protein: CASSLRSPYEQYF.

This clonotype was counted at least ten times. The rearrangement joins TRBV4-2 to TRBJ2-3; the D is unclear. Germline CDR1 LGHNA, CDR2 YNFKEQ. V was cut by 0 bases and J by 5 bases, with 12 bases left in between. The CDR3 has 15 residues. Here the CDR3 reads CASSQDNPSQDTQYF. The DNA for the CDR3 is TGTGCCAGCAGCCAAGATAACCCCTCCCAAGATACGCAGTATTTT.

The J gene is TRBJ1-3, the V gene TRBV29-1, with D possibly being TRBD1 (5 bases). There are 14 residues in the CDR3. Trimming pared 6 bases from V and 2 bases from J, leaving 14 bases between. CDR1 and CDR2 (germline): SQVTM, ANQGSEA. Here the CDR3 DNA reads TGCAGCGTCTCAGGTGGCAGGGCTGGAAACACCATATATTTT. It encodes CSVSGGRAGNTIYF.

This clonotype was recorded at least ten times. The V and J genes are TRBV3-1 and TRBJ2-3, with D tentatively TRBD2 (6 bases). V was shortened by 4 bases and J by 0 bases, with 11 bases between the two germline ends. Germline CDR1 and CDR2: LGHDT and YNNKEL (reference sequence). This CDR3 is 15 amino acids long. The CDR3 here is CASSLLAGSTDTQYF. As DNA, the CDR3 is TGTGCCAGCAGCCTTCTCGCGGGGAGCACAGATACGCAGTATTTT.

The chain employs TRBV7-4 and TRBJ2-1; TRBD2 aligns across 14 bases. Per the germline V gene, CDR1 is SGHVT and CDR2 is SQSDAQ. V gave up 5 bases and J gave up 3 bases; unmatched junction bases: 12. This CDR3 comprises 19 residues. The DNA of the CDR3 is TGTGCCAGCAGCGGAAAGAGGACTAGCGGGGGGACCTTCTACAATGAGCAGTTCTTC. It is translated as CASSGKRTSGGTFYNEQFF.

Many counts were recorded for this clonotype. The CDR3 DNA sequence: TGCAGCGTTGAAAGTTGGCGGTCACCTAGGTATGAGCAGTTCTTC. This codes for CSVESWRSPRYEQFF. The V gene is TRBV29-1, the J gene TRBJ2-1; D unclear. In germline, CDR1 is SQVTM, CDR2 ANQGSEA. This CDR3 contains 15 residues. V gave up 2 bases and J gave up 8 bases, with 19 bases separating them.

This clonotype was counted at least ten times. The CDR3 spells CASSTPDYYNEQFF. The CDR3 DNA reads as TGTGCCAGCAGCACCCCGGACTACTACAATGAGCAGTTCTTC. This chain connects TRBV12-3 or TRBV12-4 to TRBJ2-1; maybe TRBD2 (6 bases). The V and J ends lost 6 bases and 3 bases respectively, with 12 bases between them. The CDR3 consists of 14 residues.

This clonotype was counted ten times or more. The CDR3 DNA reads as TGCGCCAGCAGCCAAGATCTATCAGGGGTCACCGGGGAGCTGTTTTTT. It codes for CASSQDLSGVTGELFF. The gene calls are TRBV4-3 and TRBJ2-2; maybe TRBD1 (6 bases). V was cut by 0 bases and J by 4 bases, with 12 bases left in between. CDR3 length: 16 amino acids. Germline V lookup: CDR1 LGHNA, CDR2 YSLEER.

The sample holds a few counts of this clonotype. The chain is built from TRBV7-6 and TRBJ2-7; 8 nucleotides line up with TRBD2. The CDR3 extends over 15 amino acids. The ends lost 3 bases at V and 2 bases at J; junction bases unmatched: 6. Germline CDR1 reads SGHVS; CDR2 reads FNYEAQ. As DNA, the CDR3 is TGTGCCAGCAGCTTTGGGGCAGCGGGGGCCTACGAGCAGTACTTC. Amino acids: CASSFGAAGAYEQYF. The complete variable domain, with remaining parts taken from reference TRBV7-6 and TRBJ2-7, reads GAGVSQSPRYKVTKRGQDVALRCDPISGHVSLYWYRQALGQGPEFLTYFNYEAQQDKSGLPNDRFSAERPEGSISTLTIQRTEQRDSAMYRCASSFGAAGAYEQYFGPGTRLTVT.

Ten or more counts support this clonotype. The chain combines TRBV9 with TRBJ2-2, with D uncertain. The CDR3 is 16 amino acids. V shed 1 base and J shed 4 bases, with 14 bases lying between them. Germline CDR1 is SGDLS and CDR2 is YYNGEE. The CDR3 nucleotides are TGTGCCAGCAGCGTATCGGCCGAGGCAGGCACCGGGGAGCTGTTTTTT. This gives the protein CASSVSAEAGTGELFF.

This clonotype has a count of ten or more. V and J are TRBV14 and TRBJ2-5; a possible D gene is TRBD1 (6 bases). Germline assignment: CDR1 SGHDN and CDR2 FVKESK. The CDR3 is made up of 16 amino acids. The germline V and J ends were trimmed by 4 bases and 1 base, with 16 bases remaining between them. The CDR3 DNA follows: TGTGCCAGCAGCCCGTACTGGACAGATATCCAAGAGACCCAGTACTTC. Amino acids: CASSPYWTDIQETQYF.

The sample holds a few counts of this clonotype. The V and J genes are TRBV7-9 and TRBJ2-2; D uncertain. V shed 10 bases and J shed 6 bases, with 12 bases lying between them. This CDR3 is built from 12 residues. Germline CDR1 SEHNR, CDR2 FQNEAQ (reference sequence). CDR3 sequence (DNA): TGTGCCACCGGCCCCCCCGCCGGGGAGCTGTTTTTT. Translated: CATGPPAGELFF.

This clonotype was seen ten or more times. The chain recombines TRBV12-3 or TRBV12-4 with TRBJ2-7; D is perhaps TRBD2 (6 bases). The length of the CDR3 is 15 residues. The V end was cut by 1 base, the J end by 2 bases, with 12 bases between. CDR3: CASSLGVSGPYEQYF. For the CDR3, the DNA is TGTGCCAGCAGTTTAGGGGTCAGCGGGCCCTACGAGCAGTACTTC.

This clonotype was detected ten times or more. The rearrangement uses TRBV14 and TRBJ2-7; possible D gene TRBD2, 5 bases. Germline V CDR1 and CDR2: SGHDN, FVKESK. V was trimmed by 0 bases and J by 6 bases, leaving 21 bases between them. This CDR3 region has 17 residues. The CDR3 region is CASSQDFKERRDGEQYF. CDR3 in DNA: TGTGCCAGCAGCCAAGATTTCAAGGAGCGGAGAGACGGCGAGCAGTACTTC.

The V gene is TRBV30, the J gene TRBJ1-1, with D maybe TRBD1 (6 bases). V dropped 2 bases and J dropped 7 bases, with 17 bases sitting between them. The CDR3 contains 14 residues. Germline lookup yields CDR1 GTSNPN and CDR2 SVGIG (reference sequence). The CDR3 protein is CAWSRWDTRGEAFF. CDR3 nucleotide sequence: TGTGCCTGGAGTCGCTGGGACACCAGGGGTGAAGCTTTCTTT. Full variable domain (missing parts from reference TRBV30 and TRBJ1-1): SQTIHQWPATLVQPVGSPLSLECTVEGTSNPNLYWYRQAAGRGLQLLFYSVGIGQISSEVPQNLSASRPQDRQFILSSKKLLLSDSGFYLCAWSRWDTRGEAFFGQGTRLTVV.

At least ten counts were recorded for this clonotype. The chain recombines TRBV13 with TRBJ2-1; D uncertain. The CDR3 spans 19 residues. V lost 2 bases to trimming and J lost 0 bases, with 20 bases between them. Germline-derived CDR1 and CDR2 are PRHDT and FYEKMQ (reference sequence). This CDR3 reads CASSLISLGGLSSYNEQFF. CDR3 bases: TGTGCCAGCAGCTTAATTTCTTTGGGTGGCCTGAGCTCCTACAATGAGCAGTTCTTC.

There are many counts of this clonotype. This chain uses TRBV11-2 with TRBJ1-1; D gene unclear. Germline loops: CDR1 SGHAT, CDR2 FQNNGV. The V end was cut by 0 bases, the J end by 8 bases, with 7 bases between. The CDR3 is 12 residues long. The CDR3 nucleotides are TGTGCCAGCAGCTTAGAGATCTCCGAAGCTTTCTTT. Protein: CASSLEISEAFF.

Relative to its sample, this clonotype is medium-sized. The CDR3 here is CASSLGQGAIYEQFF. The DNA of the CDR3 is TGTGCCAGCAGCTTGGGACAGGGGGCTATCTATGAGCAGTTCTTC. The rearrangement links TRBV12-3 or TRBV12-4 to TRBJ2-1; the match to TRBD1 covers 12 bases. The CDR3 is 15 residues long. V was clipped by 6 bases and J by 8 bases; unmatched bases: 8.

In the case of this clonotype: A much more abundant neighbour one base away suggests this may be a read error. The rearrangement uses TRBV20-1 and TRBJ2-7; TRBD2 might be the D (6 bases). The CDR3 spans 12 residues. V was trimmed by 6 bases and J by 9 bases, leaving 18 bases between them. Germline CDR1 reads DFQATT; CDR2 reads SNEGSKA (reference sequence). CDR3: CSAGTRGGVQYF. The CDR3 coding sequence is TGCAGTGCGGGGACGCGGGGAGGTGTGCAGTACTTC.

This clonotype was seen a handful of times. V is TRBV4-3 and J is TRBJ2-5; no clear D gene. The CDR3 is 14 residues long. The germline V gene has CDR1 LGHNA and CDR2 YSLEER. Trimming shortened V by 4 bases and J by 2 bases, and 11 bases separated the two germline ends. The CDR3, as DNA: TGCGCCAGCAGCCCCCGGGTAGGGCAAGAGACCCAGTACTTC. As protein: CASSPRVGQETQYF.

Many counts were recorded for this clonotype. Germline is not matched at one junction end, which may reflect a read error. This sequence joins TRBV4-1 and TRBJ1-1; the D is unclear. The CDR3 contains 15 residues. CDR1 and CDR2 from the germline V gene are MGHRA and YSYEKL. In nucleotides, the CDR3 is TGTGCCAGCAGTTTGTTGGGTGGAGGGAACACTGAAGCTTTCTTT. It codes for CASSLLGGGNTEAFF.

This clonotype occurred a few times. The rearrangement uses TRBV6-5 and TRBJ2-1; D gene unclear. CDR1 MNHEY and CDR2 SVGAGI come from the germline V gene. CDR3 length: 14 amino acids. Between the trimmed V and J ends, which lost 2 bases and 4 bases, there was a span of 9 bases. For the CDR3, the DNA is TGTGCCAGCAGTTACCCCAAGAGATACAATGAGCAGTTCTTC. Its translation: CASSYPKRYNEQFF.

There are a few counts of this clonotype. The gene calls are TRBV20-1 and TRBJ2-1; 14 positions match TRBD2. Germline trimming cut 5 bases from V and 0 bases from J; bases unmatched to any gene: 9. Germline V gives CDR1 DFQATT, CDR2 SNEGSKA (reference sequence). The CDR3 is 18 amino acids. The CDR3 bases are TGCAGTGCTGCCGGACTAGCGGGAGGCAGCTCCTCCTACAATGAGCAGTTCTTC. This codes for CSAAGLAGGSSSYNEQFF.

This chain joins TRBV25-1 and TRBJ2-1; D perhaps matches TRBD2 (6 bases). V shed 7 bases and J shed 4 bases, with 17 bases lying between them. The CDR3 contains 15 residues. Germline V gene data show CDR1 as MGHDK and CDR2 as SYGVNS. The CDR3 DNA reads TGTGCCAGCACCCCCCGATTCCGGGGGTACAATGAGCAGTTCTTC. It yields the protein CASTPRFRGYNEQFF.

The gene calls are TRBV4-1 and TRBJ1-2; D is perhaps TRBD1 (5 bases). In germline, CDR1 is MGHRA, CDR2 YSYEKL. Deletions cut 0 bases from V and 8 bases from J, with 25 bases between. This CDR3 is built from 18 residues. CDR3 sequence reads: CASSQERSRQPFTRGYTF. The DNA for the CDR3 is TGCGCCAGCAGCCAAGAGCGGTCCCGACAGCCCTTCACGCGGGGCTACACCTTC.